Presented here are 8 T cell receptor beta chains from one specimen sequenced in a study of T cell responses to AZD1222 COVID-19 vaccine. Only in-frame clones appear in the TCRdb table, and some are missing; sequencing was by immunoSEQ multiplex PCR. The table includes approximately 68,000 clones, around 90% detected once. The sample consisted of peripheral blood, taken on day 0 of AZD1222 vaccination. The origin of the receptors is an adult in good health.

V gene TRBV2 combines with J gene TRBJ2-1; 11 bases map to TRBD2. The germline V gene has CDR1 SNHLY and CDR2 FYNNEI. The CDR3 is 15 amino acids. V was pared by 8 bases and J by 2 bases, with 5 bases of the junction left unmatched. This CDR3 is CASRLAGGTYNEQFF. In DNA form, the CDR3 reads TGTGCCAGCCGGCTAGCGGGGGGAACCTACAATGAGCAGTTCTTC. Full variable domain (remainder filled in from reference TRBV2 and TRBJ2-1): EPEVTQTPSHQVTQMGQEVILRCVPISNHLYFYWYRQILGQKVEFLVSFYNNEISEKSEIFDDQFSVERPDGSNFTLKIRSTKLEDSAMYFCASRLAGGTYNEQFFGPGTRLTVL.

The chain joins TRBV28 to TRBJ2-1; D unresolved. Trimming cost V 3 bases and J 3 bases, with 3 bases left between them. The CDR3 sequence is 12 residues long. Germline CDR1 is MDHEN and CDR2 is SYDVKM. CDR3 loop: CASSLGYNEQFF. CDR3 in DNA: TGTGCCAGCAGTTTGGGCTACAATGAGCAGTTCTTC.

The genes are TRBV27 and TRBJ2-2, with a weak D call TRBD1 (6 bases). The germline gives CDR1 MNHEY, CDR2 SMNVEV (reference sequence). V was pared by 6 bases and J by 5 bases, with 22 bases between. This CDR3 region has 17 residues. The CDR3 region is CASRDLAGAGATGELFF. CDR3 coding DNA: TGTGCCAGCAGGGATCTCGCAGGGGCCGGTGCGACCGGGGAGCTGTTTTTT.

The rearrangement uses TRBV30 and TRBJ1-1; D gene unclear. Trimming cost V 2 bases and J 11 bases, with 15 bases left between them. The CDR3 has 12 amino acids. The germline CDR1 and CDR2 sequences are GTSNPN and SVGIG (reference sequence). CDR3 residues: CAWSPGFKEAFF. The DNA for the CDR3 is TGTGCCTGGAGTCCCGGCTTTAAGGAGGCTTTCTTT.

The rearrangement uses TRBV2 and TRBJ2-1; 7 bases match TRBD2. The CDR3 loop spans 14 amino acids. J was trimmed by 9 bases and V by 4 bases; bases with no gene match: 9. Germline V gene data show CDR1 as SNHLY and CDR2 as FYNNEI. CDR3 nucleotides: TGTGCCAGCAGTGTATCAAGCGGGGCGGGTGAGCAGTTCTTC. Protein sequence: CASSVSSGAGEQFF.

This clone appeared once. This chain connects TRBV6-5 to TRBJ1-2; 10 positions match TRBD1. V lost 2 bases and J lost 8; bases outside the gene matches: 2. This CDR3 has 13 amino acids. Germline lookup yields CDR1 MNHEY and CDR2 SVGAGI. The CDR3 protein is CASSYQTGGGYTF. In DNA, the CDR3 is TGTGCCAGCAGTTACCAGACAGGGGGCGGCTACACCTTC.

The chain couples TRBV10-2 to TRBJ1-4; D may be TRBD1 (6 bases). The germline V gene encodes CDR1 WSHSY and CDR2 SAAADI. Between the trimmed V and J ends, which lost 6 bases and 7 bases, there was a span of 12 bases. The CDR3 spans 13 residues. CDR3 amino acids: CASREQGSEKLFF. In DNA, the CDR3 is TGCGCCAGCAGGGAACAGGGTAGTGAAAAACTGTTTTTT.

The V call is TRBV2, the J call TRBJ1-2; TRBD1 matches 7 bases. The germline gives CDR1 SNHLY, CDR2 FYNNEI. V shed 8 bases and J 2 bases; nucleotides not matched to a gene: 2. The CDR3 has 12 amino acids. The DNA for the CDR3 is TGTGCCAGCGCGGACAGGAACTATGGCTACACCTTC. Translated: CASADRNYGYTF. Full variable domain (missing parts from reference TRBV2 and TRBJ1-2): EPEVTQTPSHQVTQMGQEVILRCVPISNHLYFYWYRQILGQKVEFLVSFYNNEISEKSEIFDDQFSVERPDGSNFTLKIRSTKLEDSAMYFCASADRNYGYTFGSGTRLTVV.